These T cell receptor beta chains were read from a single sample in a study of OX40 agonist ivuxolimab in advanced cancers. The assay was immunoSEQ multiplex PCR, and TCRdb's table has in-frame clones only and misses some. The table records 57,000 or so clones, roughly 89% of them present only once. Sequenced here: CD4+ or CD8+ T cells sorted from blood, sampled in a trial of the OX40 agonist ivuxolimab. Receptor source: an adult with an advanced solid tumor such as melanoma, head and neck, liver or kidney cancer. Each CDR3 is given with its conserved first and last residue.

cdr3_aa,j_call,v_call
CASSFGTGVGEKLFF,TRBJ1-4,TRBV5-6
CASSNRLSYNSPLHF,TRBJ1-6,TRBV6-5
CASSLGLAGVQFF,TRBJ2-1,TRBV7-8
CASSGATSGRDTQYF,TRBJ2-3,TRBV2
CSVGLAGTEQYF,TRBJ2-7,TRBV29-1
CASSAGVADTGELFF,TRBJ2-2,TRBV13
CASKGGPRTQYF,TRBJ2-5,TRBV19
CASSQEGAYEQYF,TRBJ2-7,TRBV4-1
CASSLGGGNNEQFF,TRBJ2-1,TRBV7-9
CSVLRDGNTIYF,TRBJ1-3,TRBV29-1
CASSPGQTGEQYF,TRBJ2-7,TRBV10-1
CAIGQGSTNQETQYF,TRBJ2-5,TRBV10-3
CASSTWTGDYEQYF,TRBJ2-7,TRBV27
CASSRRTNMNTEAFF,TRBJ1-1,TRBV6-5
CASSFEGTNEKLFF,TRBJ1-4,TRBV5-5
CASSQLGGAGETQYF,TRBJ2-5,TRBV14
CATSSSGRAYEQYF,TRBJ2-7,TRBV15
CATDRGGNIQYF,TRBJ2-4,TRBV30
CASSLTGQQNTEAFF,TRBJ1-1,TRBV5-5
CASSPRGTSGYNEQFF,TRBJ2-1,TRBV7-6
CASSLFVAGGPVGNEQFF,TRBJ2-1,TRBV27
CASAGGRFFDEQYF,NA,TRBV6-5
CASSQGLNTGELFF,TRBJ2-2,TRBV7-3
CASSRTSGVQETQYF,TRBJ2-5,TRBV11-3
CAWTRLADSYEQYF,TRBJ2-7,TRBV30
CASIRTGNTEAFF,TRBJ1-1,TRBV19
CASSLSGSFEQYF,TRBJ2-7,TRBV6-5
CASSLDGNYGYTF,TRBJ1-2,TRBV6-5
CAISEGTSGRRGTDTQYF,TRBJ2-3,TRBV10-3
CASSVYADPQETQYF,TRBJ2-5,TRBV9
CASSLEGLAIDEQFF,TRBJ2-1,TRBV5-1